This entry features one T cell receptor (beta chain) sequence. This clone has a handful of counts. Which antigen it targets is not known. The record has no base qualities; no much larger clone is one base away. Library preparation was by the immunoSEQ multiplex PCR assay. Under the source paper's analysis protocol: A statistical classification framework was developed to diagnose cytomegalovirus status using the catalog of TCR beta chain sequences. The immuneACCESS repertoire file appears here via TCRdb, limited to in-frame rearrangements. These files lack a portion of the clones; in checked studies, under half of the deficit traces to unresolved V genes, and the cause of the others is not known. D and trimming come from the DNA, and the V and J calls and clone size come from that table. The sample yields fewer than 200,000 clones; roughly 89% were counted once. Jointly, the top ten make up roughly 1.5% of the sample.

The data were obtained in a study of cytomegalovirus exposure and HLA in healthy donors (TCRdb year 2017). For the wider study: According to a later analysis, one platform produced both the 120 validation repertoires and the approximately 600 repertoires of the first cohort. The study combined high-throughput TCR immunosequencing, statistical association of individual TCRs with disease status, and machine learning to predict cytomegalovirus infection status. The study was designed to test whether signatures of past pathogen exposure could be identified by cataloging public T cell receptors. In addition to the first cohort of 650 to 800 subjects, a separate validation cohort of approximately 120 different subjects was used. Points the paper makes about the study in general: Most TCR sequences were seen in very few donors, while some public TCRs were found in many individuals. A later analysis had no HLA typing for the validation cohort, so co-occurrence there was scored across all 110 or so repertoires. In vitro tests confirmed that three of the cytomegalovirus-associated TCR beta chains recognize cytomegalovirus antigens. The classifier was reported to diagnose cytomegalovirus status with high specificity and sensitivity in both the original cohort and the validation cohort. In the study, around 150 TCR beta chains were listed as associated with cytomegalovirus. In a later analysis, TCRs clustered in the first cohort were found to also tend to co-occur in the roughly 120 validation repertoires, with 90% to 95% of cluster scores above 0. The authors suggested that the approach could potentially be generalized to other disease states and immunological phenotypes.

V and J lose 4 bases and 3 bases, and a span of 11 bases separates them. The CDR3 holds 13 amino acids from the cysteine to the phenylalanine. CDR3 DNA only is kept here, 39 bases in frame from base 1. From the germline V gene, CDR1 is SGHDT and CDR2 is YYEEEE. Separate from the approximately 700-subject first cohort, the validation cohort of 95 to 150 subjects was the group to which the donors belonged. The origin of this receptor is a woman under 40 in good health and CMV-seronegative. The sequence links TRBV5-6 to TRBJ2-7; a confident D gene designation cannot be given. The sample was PBMCs. The DNA is as follows: TGTGCCAGCAGCCCTGGTCCGGGCTACGAGCAGTACTTC. Protein translation: CASSPGPGYEQYF.